The T cell receptor beta chain described here comes from a study of blood T cell repertoires in COVID-19. About the research overall: Acute-phase and convalescent COVID-19 samples originated in the United States, Italy and Spain.

For recovered donors of Cohort 3, there were two negative PCRs, clearance, or symptom resolution. Germline V gives CDR1 SNHLY, CDR2 FYNNEI. V was cut by 4 bases and J by 2 bases, with 10 bases left in between. CDR3 length: 14 amino acids. Under the authors' procedure: Counts of nucleated cells, estimated from reference gene primer amplification, were obtained. TCRdb keeps only in-frame clones here, not all; method: immunoSEQ multiplex PCR. That table gives V, J and clone size, and the DNA gave D and trimming. In the table there are about 190,000 clones, approximately 78% of which are singletons. This clone has just a few counts.

The TCR was taken from a woman between 50 and 59 years old who had recovered from COVID-19. The chain is built from TRBV2 and TRBJ2-3; D is ambiguous. The sequencing input was PBMCs or T cells enriched from blood (not recorded which). The CDR3 coding sequence is TGTGCCAGCAGTGGGAGAATAGACACAGATACGCAGTATTTT. Translation: CASSGRIDTDTQYF.